This is a list of T cell receptor beta chains from one sample in a study of blood T cell repertoires in COVID-19. Only in-frame clones appear in the TCRdb table, and some are missing; sequencing was by immunoSEQ multiplex PCR. The sample has about 49,000 clones, 55% to 70% seen once. The sample was peripheral blood. These receptors all stem from a woman between 65 and 79 years old with acute or convalescent COVID-19. Both conserved end residues are part of each CDR3. A D gene is named only where the DNA matches it firmly. Expanded clones get a size class; other rows say once, few or many, or leave the size out.

v_call	d_call	j_call	clone_size	cdr3_aa	cdr3_nt
TRBV6-2/TRBV6-3	TRBD2	TRBJ2-7	-	CASSYPIGLAATYEQYF	TGTGCCAGCAGTTACCCGATCGGACTAGCGGCGACCTACGAGCAGTACTTC
TRBV25-1	TRBD1	TRBJ2-7	few	CASSDRTKRQGEQYF	TGTGCCAGCAGTGACCGAACCAAAAGACAGGGAGAGCAGTACTTC
TRBV7-3	-	TRBJ1-1	once	CASSLTGGITHTEAFF	TGTGCCAGCAGCTTAACGGGGGGGATAACCCACACTGAAGCTTTCTTT
TRBV4-1	-	TRBJ1-2	-	CASSQDPSGLYGYTF	TGCGCCAGCAGCCAAGATCCAAGCGGGCTATATGGCTACACCTTC
TRBV19	-	TRBJ2-3	-	CASSTRQARTDTQYF	TGTGCCAGTAGCACTCGACAGGCGAGAACAGATACGCAGTATTTT
TRBV2	TRBD2	TRBJ2-3	-	CASSTPSGEGTDTQYF	TGTGCCAGCAGTACCCCTAGCGGGGAGGGCACAGATACGCAGTATTTT
TRBV11-3	-	TRBJ1-2	-	CASSPQSRDHPTF	TGTGCCAGCAGCCCTCAGTCGAGGGATCACCCCACCTTC
TRBV21-1	-	TRBJ2-2	many	CASSGPGLAGGTANTGELFF	TGTGCCAGCAGCGGACCGGGACTAGCGGGGGGGACCGCGAACACCGGGGAGCTGTTTTTT
TRBV2	TRBD1	TRBJ1-2	-	CASSFYMTGINYGYTF	TGTGCCAGCAGTTTCTATATGACAGGGATAAACTATGGCTACACCTTC
TRBV29-1	-	TRBJ2-7	-	CSVEVSQGRHEQYF	TGCAGCGTTGAAGTCTCTCAGGGTCGCCACGAGCAGTACTTC
TRBV5-5	TRBD1	TRBJ1-6	few	CASTRQGAGSPLHF	TGTGCCAGCACCCGGCAGGGGGCAGGTTCACCCCTCCACTTT
TRBV11-2	-	TRBJ1-1	-	CASSLGGAREAFF	TGTGCCAGCAGCTTGGGAGGGGCCCGAGAAGCTTTCTTT
TRBV11-2	-	TRBJ2-3	once	CASSPLRQRADTQYF	TGTGCCAGCAGCCCTTTGCGTCAACGGGCAGATACGCAGTATTTT
TRBV14	-	TRBJ1-5	once	CASSQEEFSNQPQHF	TGTGCCAGCAGCCAAGAAGAGTTTAGCAATCAGCCCCAGCATTTT
TRBV9	-	TRBJ2-1	-	CASSPQGLADNEQFF	TGTGCCAGCAGCCCCCAGGGCTTAGCGGACAATGAGCAGTTCTTC
TRBV7-9	-	TRBJ1-2	-	CASSFYEGSYGYTF	TGTGCCAGCAGCTTTTACGAGGGTAGCTATGGCTACACCTTC
TRBV7-9	TRBD2	TRBJ2-7	-	CASSFGSGRAREQYF	TGTGCCAGCAGCTTCGGAAGCGGGAGGGCCCGCGAGCAGTACTTC
TRBV7-2	-	TRBJ1-1	-	CASSLAGGRAFF	TGTGCCAGCAGCTTAGCGGGGGGACGAGCTTTCTTT
TRBV4-1	-	TRBJ2-7	-	CASSHASGTSHEQYF	TGCGCCAGCAGCCATGCCTCCGGGACATCCCACGAGCAGTACTTC
TRBV28	TRBD2	TRBJ2-7	-	CASKGLAGNSYEQYF	TGTGCCAGCAAGGGACTAGCGGGAAACTCCTACGAGCAGTACTTC
TRBV28	TRBD1	TRBJ1-6	-	CASSGKAQGANSPLHF	TGTGCCAGCAGTGGAAAAGCACAGGGGGCTAATTCACCCCTCCACTTT
TRBV7-8	-	TRBJ2-2	-	CASSLDSYSSGELFF	TGTGCCAGCAGTCTGGACAGTTATTCGTCCGGGGAGCTGTTTTTT
TRBV18	-	TRBJ1-1	few	CASQGGVQTEAFF	TGTGCCAGCCAGGGCGGGGTACAGACTGAAGCTTTCTTT
TRBV29-1	-	TRBJ1-5	once	CSASGDKPNQPQHF	TGCAGCGCCTCGGGGGATAAGCCTAATCAGCCCCAGCATTTT
TRBV19	-	TRBJ2-2	-	CASTEQGPAAGELFF	TGTGCCAGTACTGAACAGGGTCCCGCGGCCGGGGAGCTGTTTTTT
TRBV2	-	TRBJ2-5	-	CASAETANQETQYF	TGTGCCAGCGCTGAAACAGCTAACCAAGAGACCCAGTACTTC
TRBV6-1	-	TRBJ2-2	few	CASSETYLELFF	TGTGCCAGCAGTGAAACGTACTTAGAGCTGTTTTTT
TRBV5-1	-	TRBJ2-7	-	CASRFRQDSSEQYF	TGCGCCAGCAGATTTCGACAGGACTCCTCCGAGCAGTACTTC
TRBV12-5	TRBD2	TRBJ2-7	-	CASGEGTSGGSSYEQYF	TGTGCTAGTGGGGAAGGGACTAGCGGGGGAAGCTCCTACGAGCAGTACTTC
TRBV13	-	TRBJ1-3	-	CASSLRGNSGNTIYF	TGTGCCAGCAGCTTAAGGGGAAACAGTGGAAACACCATATATTTT
TRBV5-1	TRBD1	TRBJ2-3	few	CAVARGSLTDTQYF	TGCGCCGTCGCCAGGGGGTCCCTCACAGATACGCAGTATTTT
TRBV5-1	TRBD1	TRBJ2-5	-	CASSLGDRRQETQYF	TGCGCCAGCAGCTTGGGGGACAGGCGGCAAGAGACCCAGTACTTC
TRBV6-1	TRBD1	TRBJ1-1	-	CASSQGQGAGRAEAFF	TGTGCCAGCAGTCAAGGACAGGGGGCAGGGAGAGCTGAAGCTTTCTTT
TRBV3-1/TRBV3-2	-	TRBJ2-2	few	CASSLAGGANTGELFF	TGTGCCAGCAGTCTAGCTGGCGGGGCGAACACCGGGGAGCTGTTTTTT
TRBV24-1	-	TRBJ2-1	many	CATSDLVGAIHGEQFF	TGTGCCACCAGTGACCTGGTAGGAGCTATTCACGGTGAGCAGTTCTTC
TRBV28	-	TRBJ2-5	-	CASSPRGRQETQYF	TGTGCCAGCAGTCCAAGGGGCCGACAAGAGACCCAGTACTTC